The 17 T cell receptor beta chains listed next were all sequenced from one sample in a study of CD4 T cells in relation to SARS-CoV-2 and coronaviruses. Their cognate antigens are unknown. Data came from immunoSEQ multiplex PCR; TCRdb stores just in-frame clones and leaves some out. The sample lists around 30,000 clones; around three quarters were seen once. Material for sequencing was memory CD4+ T cells from PBMCs, cultured in vitro. These receptors originate from an adult with COVID-19.

The V gene is TRBV19, the J gene TRBJ1-4, with 8 bases identical to TRBD1. This CDR3 has 16 residues. The trim removed 3 bases at V and 8 bases at J, leaving 11 bases unmatched. Looked up from germline, CDR1 is LNHDA and CDR2 is SQIVND (reference sequence). The CDR3 DNA reads as TGTGCCAGTAGTATCAGCGGCAGGGGGCAGACGGAAAAACTGTTTTTT. Protein: CASSISGRGQTEKLFF.

The chain has TRBV5-1 and TRBJ1-5; weak D call: TRBD1 (5 bases). Trimming cost V 0 bases and J 5 bases, with 9 bases left between them. The CDR3 covers 14 residues. Germline CDR1 SGHRS, CDR2 YFSETQ. The CDR3 loop reads CASSLAGLDQPQHF. DNA for the CDR3: TGCGCCAGCAGCTTGGCGGGACTAGATCAGCCCCAGCATTTT.

The rearrangement uses TRBV28 and TRBJ2-1; TRBD1 matches 7 bases. Trimming cost V 8 bases and J 8 bases; bases outside gene matches: 12. This CDR3 is built from 14 residues. Germline CDR1 MDHEN, CDR2 SYDVKM. CDR3: CASSGQLEMDEQFF. The CDR3 DNA is TGTGCCAGCTCGGGACAGTTGGAGATGGATGAGCAGTTCTTC.

V usage is TRBV5-1 and J usage is TRBJ2-7; possible D gene TRBD1, 5 bases. CDR1 and CDR2 (germline): SGHRS, YFSETQ. The CDR3 sequence is 15 residues long. V shed 0 bases and J shed 5 bases, with 15 bases lying between them. CDR3 coding DNA: TGCGCCAGCAGCTTGGTGGCCCAGGGATCGGACGAGCAGTACTTC. Its protein is CASSLVAQGSDEQYF.

V gene TRBV5-1 combines with J gene TRBJ2-3, with 7 bases that match TRBD1. Germline loops: CDR1 SGHRS, CDR2 YFSETQ. Losses at the gene ends were 0 bases for V and 4 bases for J; bases not matched to a gene: 8. This CDR3 region has 16 residues. In nucleotides, the CDR3 is TGCGCCAGCAGCTTGGCAACAGGGGATCCGGCAGATACGCAGTATTTT. It encodes CASSLATGDPADTQYF.

J is TRBJ1-2 and V is TRBV7-2, with 7 bases aligning to TRBD1. V was pared by 3 bases and J by 8 bases, with 9 bases of the junction left unmatched. In germline, CDR1 is SGHTA, CDR2 FQGNSA. This CDR3 is built from 14 residues. CDR3 sequence reads: CASSLGTAVGGYTF. The CDR3 DNA reads as TGTGCCAGCAGCTTGGGGACAGCGGTCGGAGGCTACACCTTC.

This clone was seen only a few times. The chain is built from TRBV15 and TRBJ1-6, with unresolved D. CDR3 length equals 14 residues. Germline lookup yields CDR1 LNHNV and CDR2 YYDKDF (reference sequence). V lost 5 bases and J 5 bases, leaving 10 bases between the germline ends. In DNA form, the CDR3 reads TGTGCCACCAGCCCCCGGACGGATAATTCACCCCTCCACTTT. Its translation is CATSPRTDNSPLHF. Using reference TRBV15 and TRBJ1-6 for the parts outside the CDR3, the full variable domain is DAMVIQNPRYQVTQFGKPVTLSCSQTLNHNVMYWYQQKSSQAPKLLFHYYDKDFNNEADTPDNFQSRRPNTSFCFLDIRSPGLGDTAMYLCATSPRTDNSPLHFGNGTRLTVT.

The chain employs TRBV21-1 and TRBJ1-2; no DNA check was done on the table's D call, TRBD1. TRBV21-1 is given as a pseudogene. The CDR3 extends over 14 amino acids. The CDR3 is CASSSLQGVRGYTF. The CDR3 DNA is TGTGCCAGCAGCTCCCTTCAGGGGGTGCGGGGCTACACCTTC.

This clone has a handful of counts. The chain has TRBV30 and TRBJ1-6; weak D call: TRBD1 (6 bases). Between the trimmed V and J ends, which lost 6 bases and 7 bases, there was a span of 10 bases. CDR1 and CDR2 (germline): GTSNPN, SVGIG (reference sequence). CDR3 size: 12 residues. CDR3 protein: CACGGRNSPLHF. Written as DNA, the CDR3 is TGTGCCTGCGGGGGGCGGAATTCACCCCTCCACTTT.

This clone was observed a handful of times. This chain connects TRBV19 to TRBJ1-4; unclear D gene. The CDR3 loop spans 15 amino acids. The ends were cut back, 7 bases at V and 6 bases at J, with 18 bases in the middle. Germline lookup yields CDR1 LNHDA and CDR2 SQIVND (reference sequence). This CDR3 is CASTQQWRLDEKLFF. The CDR3 nucleotides read TGTGCCAGTACCCAACAATGGAGGTTGGATGAAAAACTGTTTTTT. The full variable domain, rest sourced from reference TRBV19 and TRBJ1-4, is DGGITQSPKYLFRKEGQNVTLSCEQNLNHDAMYWYRQDPGQGLRLIYYSQIVNDFQKGDIAEGYSVSREKKESFPLTVTSAQKNPTAFYLCASTQQWRLDEKLFFGSGTQLSVL.

The chain employs TRBV27 and TRBJ2-1; TRBD2 matches at 13 bases. Germline CDR1 is MNHEY and CDR2 is SMNVEV (reference sequence). V lost 5 bases and J lost 5; bases outside the gene matches: 9. The CDR3 is 17 amino acids. CDR3 loop: CASSPRAGTSGNNEQFF. CDR3 sequence (DNA): TGTGCCAGCAGTCCAAGAGCCGGGACTAGCGGGAACAATGAGCAGTTCTTC.

The gene calls are TRBV11-2 and TRBJ2-2, with a possible D match to TRBD2 (5 bases). Per germline, CDR1 SGHAT and CDR2 FQNNGV. CDR3 size: 16 residues. Trimming took 6 bases from V and 0 from J, leaving 14 bases between them. The CDR3 region has the DNA TGTGCCAGCAGGGGATTTAGGGAGACGAACACCGGGGAGCTGTTTTTT. Its protein product is CASRGFRETNTGELFF.

The genes are TRBV11-2 and TRBJ2-7, with 7 positions matching TRBD2. Germline V lookup: CDR1 SGHAT, CDR2 FQNNGV. After removal of 1 base from V and 4 bases from J, the junction contained 7 bases not matched to a gene. This CDR3 has 15 residues. The CDR3 coding sequence is TGTGCCAGCAGCTTAGGTCCGGGAGGCCCTTACGAGCAGTACTTC. Protein: CASSLGPGGPYEQYF.

The chain couples TRBV15 to TRBJ1-2, with a weak D call TRBD1 (5 bases). V lost 2 bases and J lost 4, with 8 bases in between. This CDR3 comprises 13 residues. Per germline, CDR1 LNHNV and CDR2 YYDKDF (reference sequence). The CDR3 loop is CATSRPGTYGYTF. In DNA form, the CDR3 reads TGTGCCACCAGCAGACCGGGGACCTATGGCTACACCTTC.

The chain uses TRBV5-5 and TRBJ2-5; D perhaps matches TRBD2 (6 bases). V was cut by 4 bases and J by 5 bases, with 12 bases left in between. The CDR3 runs 13 residues. In germline, CDR1 is SGHKS, CDR2 YYEKEE (reference sequence). CDR3 sequence: CASSREFKETQYF. The CDR3 DNA reads TGTGCCAGCAGCCGGGAGTTCAAGGAGACCCAGTACTTC. Combining the CDR3 with reference TRBV5-5 and TRBJ2-5 gives the whole variable domain DAGVTQSPTHLIKTRGQQVTLRCSPISGHKSVSWYQQVLGQGPQFIFQYYEKEERGRGNFPDRFSARQFPNYSSELNVNALLLGDSALYLCASSREFKETQYFGPGTRLLVL.

The genes are TRBV28 and TRBJ2-7; the D call may be TRBD1 or TRBD2 (5 bases each). Per germline, CDR1 MDHEN and CDR2 SYDVKM. The CDR3 covers 17 residues. V lost 3 bases and J lost 1, with 19 bases in between. The CDR3 DNA reads TGTGCCAGCAGTTTGGTTTCGGGTGGGGACGGATCCTACGAGCAGTACTTC. Its protein product is CASSLVSGGDGSYEQYF.

This clone was detected only once. The chain joins TRBV20-1 to TRBJ2-1; tentative D call: TRBD1 (6 bases). This CDR3 region has 11 residues. V gave up 5 bases and J gave up 5 bases, with 7 bases separating them. CDR1 is DFQATT and CDR2 is SNEGSKA in the germline V gene (reference sequence). The CDR3 DNA reads TGCAGTGCTTACAGGGACAATGAGCAGTTCTTC. It translates to CSAYRDNEQFF.